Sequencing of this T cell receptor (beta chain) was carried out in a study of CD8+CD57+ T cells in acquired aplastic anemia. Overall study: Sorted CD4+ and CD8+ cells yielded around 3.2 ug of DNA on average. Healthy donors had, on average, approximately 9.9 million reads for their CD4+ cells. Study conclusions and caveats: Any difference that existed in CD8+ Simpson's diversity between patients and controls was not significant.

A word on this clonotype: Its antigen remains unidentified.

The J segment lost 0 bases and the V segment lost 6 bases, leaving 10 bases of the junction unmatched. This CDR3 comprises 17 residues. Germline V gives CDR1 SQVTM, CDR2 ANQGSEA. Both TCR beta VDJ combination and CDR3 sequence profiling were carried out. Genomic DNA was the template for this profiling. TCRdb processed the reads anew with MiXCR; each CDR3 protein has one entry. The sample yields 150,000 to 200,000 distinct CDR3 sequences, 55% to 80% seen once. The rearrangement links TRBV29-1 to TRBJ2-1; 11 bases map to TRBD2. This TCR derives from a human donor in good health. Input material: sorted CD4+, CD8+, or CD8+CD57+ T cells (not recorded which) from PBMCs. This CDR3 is CSVAGASGRSSYNEQFF. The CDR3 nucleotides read TGCAGCGTGGCGGGCGCTAGCGGGAGGTCCTCCTACAATGAGCAGTTCTTC.